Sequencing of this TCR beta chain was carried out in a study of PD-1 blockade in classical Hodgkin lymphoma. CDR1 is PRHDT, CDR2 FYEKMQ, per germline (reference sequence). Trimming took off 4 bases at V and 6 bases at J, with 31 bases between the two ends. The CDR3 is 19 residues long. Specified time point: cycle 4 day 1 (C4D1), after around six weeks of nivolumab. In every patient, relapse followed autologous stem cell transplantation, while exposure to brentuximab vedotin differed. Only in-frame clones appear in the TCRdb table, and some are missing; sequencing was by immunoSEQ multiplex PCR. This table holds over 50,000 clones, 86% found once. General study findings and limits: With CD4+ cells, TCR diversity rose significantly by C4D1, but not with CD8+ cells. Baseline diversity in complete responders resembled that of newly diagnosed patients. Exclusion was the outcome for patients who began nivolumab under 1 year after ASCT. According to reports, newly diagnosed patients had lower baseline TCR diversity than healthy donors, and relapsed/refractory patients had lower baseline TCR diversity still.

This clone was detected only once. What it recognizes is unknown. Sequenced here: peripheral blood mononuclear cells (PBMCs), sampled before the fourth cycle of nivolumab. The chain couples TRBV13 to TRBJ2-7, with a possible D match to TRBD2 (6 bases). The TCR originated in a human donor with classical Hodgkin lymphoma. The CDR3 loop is CASSSDPLRVRRAGSEQYF. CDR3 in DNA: TGTGCCAGCAGCTCCGACCCACTACGTGTCCGGAGGGCCGGGTCCGAGCAGTACTTC.